This T cell receptor beta chain was found in a study of cytomegalovirus exposure and HLA in healthy donors. The CDR3 consists of 15 residues. The germline CDR1 and CDR2 sequences are SGHTA and FQGTGA. J lost 3 bases, V lost 5 bases, and 5 bases had no gene match. Of note for this clone: Its antigen is not identified.

PCR primers comprised 60 Vbeta and 13 Jbeta primers. Repertoires were generated with immunoSEQ multiplex PCR, while TCRdb's copy carries only in-frame clones and drops some. The top ten clones hold over 3% of a sample with about 130,000 clones, approximately 83% of them seen once. Broader study findings: A later analysis reportedly found fewer N-insertions in an Asian-associated ancestry cluster than the approximately 700-donor mean.

Sequencing was done on a sample of PBMCs. This TCR was sampled from a man in his forties in good health and CMV-seronegative. The J gene is TRBJ2-3, the V gene TRBV7-3; 10 nucleotides agree with TRBD1. Written as DNA, the CDR3 is TGTGCCAGCAGCCCCACGGGACAGGGGACAGATACGCAGTATTTT. Encoded protein: CASSPTGQGTDTQYF.